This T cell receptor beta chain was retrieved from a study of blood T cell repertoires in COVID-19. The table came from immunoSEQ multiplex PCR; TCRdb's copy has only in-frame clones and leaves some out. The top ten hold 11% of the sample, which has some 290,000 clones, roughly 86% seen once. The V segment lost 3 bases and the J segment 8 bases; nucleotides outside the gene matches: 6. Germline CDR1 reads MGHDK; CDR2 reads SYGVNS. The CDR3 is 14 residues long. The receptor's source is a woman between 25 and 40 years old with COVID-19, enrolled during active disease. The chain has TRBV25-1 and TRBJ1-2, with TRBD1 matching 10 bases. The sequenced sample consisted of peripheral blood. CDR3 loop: CASSEAGQGFGYTF. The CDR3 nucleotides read TGTGCCAGCAGTGAGGCGGGACAGGGGTTCGGCTACACCTTC.